A single sample gave rise to the 4 T cell receptor beta chains below, sequenced in a study of blood T cell dynamics during melanoma immunotherapy. Described time point: week 3, after first cycle of checkpoint inhibitor. Measured with immunoSEQ multiplex PCR; TCRdb has only the in-frame clones, and not every one. The data hold thousands of clones, with about 85% observed a single time. Sample: blood, taken from a patient treated with checkpoint blockade. These receptor sequences come from a human donor with melanoma.

The rearrangement links TRBV27 to TRBJ1-5; maybe TRBD1 (6 bases). Trimming took 2 bases from V and 5 from J, leaving 10 bases between them. Germline CDR1 and CDR2: MNHEY and SMNVEV (reference sequence). This CDR3 contains 14 residues. This CDR3 reads CASSLLGGHQPQHF. The DNA of the CDR3 is TGTGCCAGCAGTTTACTCGGGGGGCATCAGCCCCAGCATTTT.

The rearrangement links TRBV30 to TRBJ1-1; TRBD1 agrees at 9 bases. The germline V gene has CDR1 GTSNPN and CDR2 SVGIG (reference sequence). Trimming took 8 bases from V and 1 from J; bases not matched to a gene: 5. The CDR3 is 13 amino acids. The CDR3 DNA is TGTGCCGTACAGGGGGCCGCGAACACTGAAGCTTTCTTT. The encoded protein is CAVQGAANTEAFF.

The rearrangement links TRBV7-2 to TRBJ2-5; 9 bases are a match to TRBD1. The CDR3 extends over 13 amino acids. The V gene end was trimmed by 4 bases and the J gene end by 6 bases; junction bases not matched to a gene: 3. The germline V gene encodes CDR1 SGHTA and CDR2 FQGNSA. The CDR3 DNA is TGTGCCAGCAGCTGGGACAGGGAACAGACCCAGTACTTC. This encodes CASSWDREQTQYF.

This clone has only one observation. The V call is TRBV4-3, the J call TRBJ1-6; a weak D match, TRBD1 (5 bases). V shed 0 bases and J shed 7 bases, with 10 bases lying between them. CDR1 and CDR2 from the germline V gene are LGHNA and YSLEER. The CDR3 has 15 residues. In DNA form, the CDR3 reads TGCGCCAGCAGCCAAGACTTCGGGGGGAATTCACCCCTCCACTTT. Translating gives CASSQDFGGNSPLHF.